The sequence of this TCR beta chain was determined in a study of cytomegalovirus exposure and HLA in healthy donors. This CDR3 is 8 amino acids long. PCR employed 60 Vbeta and 13 Jbeta primers. The table came from immunoSEQ multiplex PCR; TCRdb's copy has only in-frame clones and leaves some out. This sample yields about 160,000 clones, of which roughly 85% are seen a single time; 7% to 9% belongs to the top ten. General observations from the study: Compared with the approximately 700-donor mean, an Asian-associated ancestry cluster reportedly had fewer N-insertions, according to a later analysis.

Concerning this clone: The target antigen is unknown. Sequence at one end of the junction differs from germline and may be a read error.

This sequence was found in a male donor in good health and CMV-seropositive. The rearrangement uses TRBV23-1 and TRBJ1-2, with D possibly matching TRBD1 (6 bases). TRBV23-1 is given ORF status, its function remaining uncertain. The sample taken for sequencing was PBMCs. Here the CDR3 DNA reads TGCGCTGCGACACAGGGTCCCTTC. Amino acids: CAATQGPF.